A selection of T cell receptor beta chains follows, all from one sample in a study of blood T cell repertoires in COVID-19. Sequencing used immunoSEQ multiplex PCR; TCRdb keeps in-frame clones, though not all of them. This sample carries about 350,000 clones, roughly 90% of them seen once, and the ten largest clones take approximately 1%. The sequenced sample consisted of PBMCs or T cells enriched from blood (not recorded which). These receptors were obtained from a woman in her twenties or thirties who had been exposed to COVID-19. CDR3s include the opening cysteine and the closing phenylalanine or tryptophan. D genes are given only for firm matches. Expanded clones are given a class, and other clones once, few, many or no size at all.

D: .; J: TRBJ1-1; V: TRBV12-3/TRBV12-4; size: .; CDR3: CASSPRVKLEAFF; DNA: TGTGCCAGCAGTCCCCGGGTCAAACTTGAAGCTTTCTTT
D: .; J: TRBJ2-2; V: TRBV19; size: .; CDR3: CASSIVEVATGELFF; DNA: TGTGCCAGTAGTATTGTGGAGGTAGCGACCGGGGAGCTGTTTTTT
D: TRBD1; J: TRBJ1-1; V: TRBV11-2; size: .; CDR3: CASSLGRGRDTEAFF; DNA: TGTGCCAGCAGCCTCGGCAGGGGGCGGGACACTGAAGCTTTCTTT
D: .; J: TRBJ1-5; V: TRBV28; size: .; CDR3: CASSHRTGRDQPQHF; DNA: TGTGCCAGCAGTCACCGTACAGGGAGGGATCAGCCCCAGCATTTT
D: .; J: TRBJ2-3; V: TRBV28; size: .; CDR3: CASSWGGTDTQYF; DNA: TGTGCCAGCAGTTGGGGGGGCACAGATACGCAGTATTTT
D: .; J: TRBJ1-2; V: TRBV9; size: .; CDR3: CASSTGGPGYGYTF; DNA: TGTGCCAGCAGTACCGGGGGGCCAGGGTATGGCTACACCTTC
D: .; J: TRBJ2-1; V: TRBV30; size: .; CDR3: CAWTRWAGSSYNEQFF; DNA: TGTGCCTGGACGAGGTGGGCGGGGAGCTCCTACAATGAGCAGTTCTTC
D: .; J: TRBJ1-1; V: TRBV28; size: .; CDR3: CALGRNTEAFF; DNA: TGTGCCCTTGGCCGGAACACTGAAGCTTTCTTT
D: TRBD2; J: TRBJ2-1; V: TRBV27; size: .; CDR3: CASSLAGNEQFF; DNA: TGTGCCAGCTCACTAGCGGGCAATGAGCAGTTCTTC
D: .; J: TRBJ1-4; V: TRBV3-1/TRBV3-2; size: .; CDR3: CASSQGQGRGKLFF; DNA: TGTGCCAGCAGCCAAGGGCAGGGAAGGGGAAAACTGTTTTTT
D: TRBD2; J: TRBJ2-1; V: TRBV19; size: .; CDR3: CASSIDRAGGYNEQFF; DNA: TGTGCCAGTAGTATAGATCGGGCGGGAGGATACAATGAGCAGTTCTTC
D: TRBD2; J: TRBJ2-1; V: TRBV11-2; size: .; CDR3: CASSLIEGLYNEQFF; DNA: TGTGCCAGCAGCTTAATAGAGGGACTATACAATGAGCAGTTCTTC
D: TRBD2; J: TRBJ2-1; V: TRBV7-9; size: .; CDR3: CASSLAGVFYNEQFF; DNA: TGTGCCAGCAGTCTAGCGGGAGTTTTTTACAATGAGCAGTTCTTC
D: .; J: TRBJ1-2; V: TRBV28; size: .; CDR3: CASSLGGGPPGYTF; DNA: TGTGCCAGCAGTCTGGGTGGCGGGCCTCCGGGCTACACCTTC
D: .; J: TRBJ2-1; V: TRBV30; size: .; CDR3: CAWSSQGYNEQFF; DNA: TGTGCCTGGAGTTCCCAGGGTTACAATGAGCAGTTCTTC
D: .; J: TRBJ1-2; V: TRBV7-3; size: .; CDR3: CASSLGQGTYGYTF; DNA: TGTGCCAGCAGCTTAGGGCAGGGAACGTATGGCTACACCTTC
D: .; J: TRBJ2-7; V: TRBV7-3; size: .; CDR3: CASSPGEFYEQYF; DNA: TGTGCCAGCAGCCCAGGGGAGTTTTACGAGCAGTACTTC
D: TRBD1; J: TRBJ1-5; V: TRBV20-1; size: .; CDR3: CSASGTGRQGIQPQHF; DNA: TGCAGTGCTAGTGGGACGGGACGACAGGGAATTCAGCCCCAGCATTTT
D: TRBD2; J: TRBJ2-7; V: TRBV28; size: .; CDR3: CPNRHQREGRTYEQYF; DNA: TGTCCAAACAGACACCAGCGGGAGGGCCGAACCTACGAGCAGTACTTC
D: .; J: TRBJ2-7; V: TRBV3-1/TRBV3-2; size: .; CDR3: CASSQVAAMGARGGYEQYF; DNA: TGTGCCAGCAGCCAAGTTGCCGCCATGGGCGCCCGAGGGGGCTACGAGCAGTACTTC
D: .; J: TRBJ2-5; V: TRBV5-1; size: .; CDR3: CASSSGLSRASETQYF; DNA: TGCGCCAGCAGCTCGGGGTTGTCCCGCGCCTCGGAGACCCAGTACTTC
D: .; J: TRBJ1-3; V: TRBV2; size: once; CDR3: CASRDRHGNTIYF; DNA: TGTGCCAGCAGAGACAGGCATGGAAACACCATATATTTT
D: .; J: TRBJ1-3; V: TRBV4-1; size: .; CDR3: CASSQEASSGNTIYF; DNA: TGCGCCAGCAGCCAAGAAGCGAGCTCTGGAAACACCATATATTTT
D: TRBD2; J: TRBJ2-3; V: TRBV13; size: .; CDR3: CASKGLAGATDTQYF; DNA: TGTGCCAGCAAGGGACTAGCGGGCGCCACAGATACGCAGTATTTT
D: .; J: TRBJ1-3; V: TRBV7-3; size: .; CDR3: CASSSREGEHTIYF; DNA: TGTGCCAGCAGCTCCCGTGAGGGGGAGCACACCATATATTTT
D: .; J: TRBJ2-2; V: TRBV19; size: .; CDR3: CAAGTGELFF; DNA: TGTGCCGCAGGGACCGGGGAGCTGTTTTTT
D: .; J: TRBJ2-3; V: TRBV7-3; size: once; CDR3: CASSRTSIGTDTQYF; DNA: TGTGCCAGCAGTCGGACATCGATCGGCACAGATACGCAGTATTTT
D: TRBD1; J: TRBJ2-1; V: TRBV28; size: .; CDR3: CASSPFLLGTGNNEQFF; DNA: TGTGCCAGCAGCCCCTTCTTACTCGGGACAGGGAACAATGAGCAGTTCTTC
D: .; J: TRBJ1-4; V: TRBV6-4; size: .; CDR3: CASSDSTGGNEKLFF; DNA: TGTGCCAGCAGTGACTCGACAGGTGGGAATGAAAAACTGTTTTTT
D: .; J: TRBJ1-1; V: TRBV7-9; size: .; CDR3: CASSLSQRNTEAFF; DNA: TGTGCCAGCAGCTTAAGTCAGCGGAACACTGAAGCTTTCTTT
D: .; J: TRBJ2-2; V: TRBV5-1; size: .; CDR3: CASSLDAGYTGELFF; DNA: TGCGCCAGCAGCTTGGATGCAGGGTACACCGGGGAGCTGTTTTTT